A selection of T cell receptor beta chains follows, all from one sample in a study of blood T cell repertoires in COVID-19. TCRdb's table, derived via immunoSEQ multiplex PCR, lists solely in-frame clones and lacks some. The sample has about 44,000 clones; roughly 85% are singletons. Source material: peripheral blood. Receptor source: a woman in her seventies with acute or convalescent COVID-19. Both conserved end residues are part of each CDR3. D genes are given only for firm matches. The size of a clone is reported for some rows only, either as once, few or many, or as a class for expanded clones.

cdr3_aa cdr3_nt v_call clone_size j_call d_call
CATSRGHLEVAFF TGTGCCACCAGCAGAGGGCACCTCGAAGTGGCTTTCTTT TRBV15 . TRBJ1-1 .
CASSSYYIAGGVSDTQYF TGTGCCAGCAGTTCCTACTATATAGCGGGAGGCGTGTCAGATACGCAGTATTTT TRBV28 few TRBJ2-3 TRBD2
CASSSGGSRSYEQYF TGTGCCAGCAGCTCGGGTGGCAGCCGATCCTACGAGCAGTACTTC TRBV11-3 . TRBJ2-7 .
CASTPGLRNTGELFF TGTGCCAGCACCCCAGGGCTTAGGAACACCGGGGAGCTGTTTTTT TRBV11-2 . TRBJ2-2 .
CASSQDGQGTGELFF TGTGCCAGCAGTCAGGACGGGCAGGGCACCGGGGAGCTGTTTTTT TRBV2 . TRBJ2-2 .
CASSQDRTSQETQYF TGCGCCAGCAGCCAAGATAGGACTAGCCAAGAGACCCAGTACTTC TRBV4-1 . TRBJ2-5 TRBD2
CASSQSGSLDEQYF TGCGCCAGCAGCCAGAGCGGGAGTCTCGACGAGCAGTACTTC TRBV5-1 . TRBJ2-7 TRBD2
CATSDSKKGPGYTF TGTGCCACCAGTGATTCCAAAAAGGGGCCTGGCTACACCTTC TRBV24-1 . TRBJ1-2 .
CATRPGLGKNYEQYF TGTGCCACCCGGCCGGGACTGGGGAAAAACTACGAGCAGTACTTC TRBV15 few TRBJ2-7 .
CASSHGTGGMGDYGYTF TGTGCCAGCAGTCACGGGACAGGGGGAATGGGGGACTATGGCTACACCTTC TRBV7-2 . TRBJ1-2 TRBD1
CSGGSTTGTEAFF TGCAGCGGTGGATCAACGACGGGAACTGAAGCTTTCTTT TRBV29-1 . TRBJ1-1 .
CASSLPGGINYGYTF TGTGCCAGCAGCTTACCAGGGGGAATTAACTATGGCTACACCTTC TRBV7-2 . TRBJ1-2 TRBD1
CATSDYSTSGRRETQYF TGTGCCACCAGTGATTACTCGACTAGCGGGAGGAGAGAGACCCAGTACTTC TRBV24-1 . TRBJ2-5 TRBD2
CASSLRGQGAFGNTIYF TGTGCCAGCAGCTTAAGAGGACAGGGGGCGTTTGGAAACACCATATATTTT TRBV7-9 . TRBJ1-3 TRBD1
CATSDFRAEQYF TGTGCCACCAGTGATTTCAGGGCCGAGCAGTACTTC TRBV24-1 . TRBJ2-7 .
CASSLVGLDRKRGYNEQFF TGTGCCAGCAGCTTGGTGGGGCTGGACAGGAAAAGGGGTTACAATGAGCAGTTCTTC TRBV5-7 . TRBJ2-1 TRBD1
CASSFADQGEQYF TGTGCCAGCAGCTTCGCGGACCAGGGGGAGCAGTACTTC TRBV5-8 . TRBJ2-7 .
CSVVDRPNYGYTF TGCAGCGTAGTGGACAGACCTAACTATGGCTACACCTTC TRBV29-1 . TRBJ1-2 .
CASSSIKLTGGHGTQYF TGTGCCAGCAGTTCAATCAAACTGACAGGGGGCCATGGGACCCAGTACTTC TRBV27 . TRBJ2-5 TRBD1
CASSFRTGEDQYFF TGTGCCAGCAGCTTCCGGACAGGGGAAGACCAGTACTTCTTC TRBV7-8 once TRBJ2-1 TRBD1
CASSDRVKLFF TGTGCCAGCAGTGACAGGGTAAAACTGTTTTTT TRBV2 . TRBJ1-4 .
CASSPLGGRKQYF TGTGCCAGCAGTCCCCTCGGCGGGCGTAAGCAGTACTTC TRBV12-3/TRBV12-4 once TRBJ2-7 .
CASSLQVSNEKLFF TGTGCCAGCAGCTTACAGGTTTCCAATGAAAAACTGTTTTTT TRBV28 . TRBJ1-4 .
CASSERGTGVGSGANVLTF TGTGCCAGCAGTGAAAGAGGGACAGGGGTCGGATCTGGGGCCAACGTCCTGACTTTC TRBV6-1 . TRBJ2-6 TRBD1
CASSTHAGGPKFF TGTGCCAGCAGCACTCACGCGGGAGGGCCAAAGTTCTTC TRBV11-2 . TRBJ2-1 TRBD2
CASSQTAGTGAYEQYF TGTGCCAGCAGCCAGACTGCCGGGACAGGGGCCTACGAGCAGTACTTC TRBV14 . TRBJ2-7 TRBD1